This T cell receptor (beta chain) was retrieved from a study of human T cells and chemical hapten exposure. In the study overall: Enrolled patients were predominantly female and had alopecia areata, totalis or universalis.

The library tagged individual cDNA molecules with unique molecular identifiers. TCRdb reanalysed the RACE reads using MiXCR and keeps one entry per CDR3 protein. In the table there are around 130,000 distinct CDR3 sequences, about 11% of which are singletons. Described time point: patch test 3, about 24 weeks after DPC sensitization. The treatment was: therapeutic diphenylcyclopropenone sensitization with weekly scalp DPC. Those who donated were patients with alopecia, 18 to 70 years of age, and suitable for DPC. It was unfractionated whole blood from which total RNA was extracted. This CDR3 has 17 residues. The V and J ends lost 7 bases and 1 base respectively, with 19 bases between them. Germline V CDR1 and CDR2: SGHTA, FQGNSA.

The receptor's source is a woman aged 45-65 years with alopecia areata. Some clones in this sample may be carry-over from other donors' samples. The sequenced sample was whole blood, obtained in connection with sensitization to the hapten diphenylcyclopropenone (DPC). The J gene is TRBJ2-2, the V gene TRBV7-2; maybe TRBD2 (7 bases). DNA for the CDR3: TGTGCCAGCACCGCCTTCGGTAGGGGGGGGAACACCGGGGAGCTGTTTTTT. It specifies CASTAFGRGGNTGELFF.